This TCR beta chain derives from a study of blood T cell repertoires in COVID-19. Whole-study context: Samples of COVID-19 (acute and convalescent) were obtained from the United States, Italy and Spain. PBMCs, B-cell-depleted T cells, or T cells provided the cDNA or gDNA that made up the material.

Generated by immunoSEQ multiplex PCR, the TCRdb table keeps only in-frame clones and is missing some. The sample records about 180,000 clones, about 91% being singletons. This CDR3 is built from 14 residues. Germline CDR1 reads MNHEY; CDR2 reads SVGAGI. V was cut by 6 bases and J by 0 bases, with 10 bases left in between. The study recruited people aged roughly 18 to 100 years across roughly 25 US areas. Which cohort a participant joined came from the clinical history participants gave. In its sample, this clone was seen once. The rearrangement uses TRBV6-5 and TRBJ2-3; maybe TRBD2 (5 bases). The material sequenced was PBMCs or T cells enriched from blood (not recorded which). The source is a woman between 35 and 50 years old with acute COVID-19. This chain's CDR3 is CASSDRTSTDTQYF. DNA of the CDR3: TGTGCCAGCAGCGACCGGACTAGCACAGATACGCAGTATTTT.